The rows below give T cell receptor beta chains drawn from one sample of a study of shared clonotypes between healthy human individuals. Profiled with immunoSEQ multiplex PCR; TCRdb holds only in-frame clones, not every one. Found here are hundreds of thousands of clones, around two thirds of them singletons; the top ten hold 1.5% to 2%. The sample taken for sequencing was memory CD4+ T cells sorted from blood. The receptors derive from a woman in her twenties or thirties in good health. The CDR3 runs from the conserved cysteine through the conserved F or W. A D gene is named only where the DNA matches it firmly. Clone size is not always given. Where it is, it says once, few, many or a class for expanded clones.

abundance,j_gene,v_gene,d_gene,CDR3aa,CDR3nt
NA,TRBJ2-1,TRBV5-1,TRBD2,CASSLGRSSGKGGYNEQFF,TGCGCCAGCAGCTTGGGGAGGAGTAGCGGGAAAGGCGGCTACAATGAGCAGTTCTTC
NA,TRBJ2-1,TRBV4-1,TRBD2,CASSRGFLGGRDYNEQFF,TGCGCCAGCAGCCGGGGGTTCTTAGGCGGGAGGGACTACAATGAGCAGTTCTTC
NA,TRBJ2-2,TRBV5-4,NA,CASSSTVFPSTGELFF,TGTGCCAGCAGCTCAACAGTCTTCCCCTCCACCGGGGAGCTGTTTTTT
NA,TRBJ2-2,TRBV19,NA,CASSIRIGSGELFF,TGTGCCAGTAGTATTCGCATAGGTTCCGGGGAGCTGTTTTTT
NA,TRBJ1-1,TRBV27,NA,CASSVEGWTEAFF,TGTGCCAGCAGTGTGGAGGGTTGGACTGAAGCTTTCTTT
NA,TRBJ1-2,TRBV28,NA,CASSLWGNYGYTF,TGTGCCAGCAGTTTATGGGGGAACTATGGCTACACCTTC
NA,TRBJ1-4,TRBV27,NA,CASSKASQGFVEKLFF,TGTGCCAGCAGCAAGGCCTCCCAAGGTTTTGTTGAAAAACTGTTTTTT
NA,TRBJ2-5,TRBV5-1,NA,CASSPQVQETQYF,TGCGCCAGCAGTCCGCAGGTCCAAGAGACCCAGTACTTC
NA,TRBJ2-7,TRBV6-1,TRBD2,CASSEESGSSYEQYF,TGTGCCAGCAGTGAAGAGAGCGGGAGCTCCTACGAGCAGTACTTC
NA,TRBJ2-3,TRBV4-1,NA,CASSQALRDSTDTQYF,TGCGCCAGCAGCCAAGCGCTACGGGATAGCACAGATACGCAGTATTTT
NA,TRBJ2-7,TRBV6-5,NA,CASRATGYPYEQYF,TGTGCCAGCAGGGCAACAGGGTACCCCTACGAGCAGTACTTC
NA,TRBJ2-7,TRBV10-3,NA,CAIRGTGTSDEQYF,TGTGCCATCAGGGGAACCGGGACCTCGGACGAGCAGTACTTC
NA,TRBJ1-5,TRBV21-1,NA,CASTHRGQPQHF,TGTGCCAGCACCCACCGGGGTCAGCCCCAGCATTTT
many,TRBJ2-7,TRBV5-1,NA,CASSTGQTQPYEQYF,TGCGCCAGCAGCACCGGACAGACACAACCCTACGAGCAGTACTTC
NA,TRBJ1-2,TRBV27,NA,CASSTENYGYTF,TGTGCCAGCAGTACCGAGAACTATGGCTACACCTTC
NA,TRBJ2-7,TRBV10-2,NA,CASSERDYEQYF,TGCGCCAGCAGTGAGAGGGATTACGAGCAGTACTTC
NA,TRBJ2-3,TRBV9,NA,CASSVGQRTSTDTQYF,TGTGCCAGCAGCGTAGGGCAGCGTACTAGCACAGATACGCAGTATTTT
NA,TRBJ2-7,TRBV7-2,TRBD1,CASRRLPGTGIGEQYF,TGTGCCAGCCGCCGTCTCCCCGGGACAGGGATAGGCGAGCAGTACTTC
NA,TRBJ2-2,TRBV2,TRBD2,CASSSLAGETGELFF,TGTGCCAGCAGTTCCCTAGCGGGAGAAACCGGGGAGCTGTTTTTT
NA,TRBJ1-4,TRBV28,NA,CASSLHEKLFF,TGTGCCAGCAGTTTACATGAAAAACTGTTTTTT
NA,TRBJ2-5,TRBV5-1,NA,CASSSGSAQYF,TGCGCCAGCAGCTCCGGGTCGGCCCAGTACTTC
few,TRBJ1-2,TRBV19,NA,CASSGGLDYGYTF,TGTGCCAGTAGCGGGGGATTAGACTATGGCTACACCTTC
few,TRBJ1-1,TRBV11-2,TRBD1,CASSWHQGAEAFF,TGTGCCAGCAGCTGGCACCAGGGGGCTGAAGCTTTCTTT
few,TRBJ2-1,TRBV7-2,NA,CASSFWQGGGNEQFF,TGTGCCAGCAGCTTTTGGCAGGGAGGGGGTAATGAGCAGTTCTTC
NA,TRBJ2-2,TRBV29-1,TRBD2,CSVAGLAEPNTGELFF,TGCAGCGTTGCTGGACTAGCGGAGCCCAACACCGGGGAGCTGTTTTTT
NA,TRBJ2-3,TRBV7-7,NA,CASSLASNTDTQYF,TGTGCCAGCAGCTTGGCCAGCAACACAGATACGCAGTATTTT
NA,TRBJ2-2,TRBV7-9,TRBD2,CASSPGLAAGGGELFF,TGTGCCAGCAGCCCCGGCCTAGCGGCGGGGGGCGGGGAGCTGTTTTTT
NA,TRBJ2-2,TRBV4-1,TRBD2,CASSHLAGEDTGELFF,TGCGCCAGCAGCCACCTAGCGGGAGAGGACACCGGGGAGCTGTTTTTT
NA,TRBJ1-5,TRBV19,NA,CASSIEQGNQPQHF,TGTGCCAGTAGTATCGAACAGGGCAATCAGCCCCAGCATTTT